The entry that follows covers one T cell receptor beta chain sequence. These data are taken from a study of T cell changes during pregnancy in multiple sclerosis. CDR3 length: 17 amino acids. The trim removed 4 bases at V and 2 bases at J, leaving 11 bases unmatched. Germline CDR1 SGHVS, CDR2 FQNEAQ. Libraries were prepared by immunoSEQ multiplex PCR; TCRdb keeps only in-frame clonotypes and omits some of them. The repertoire holds tens of thousands of clones, approximately 95% seen once, with around 1.7% in the top ten. V usage is TRBV7-8 and J usage is TRBJ1-5; TRBD1 agrees at 7 bases. The starting material was peripheral blood, obtained after pregnancy. This TCR was sampled from a female donor in good health, enrolled as a control in a pregnancy study. Here the CDR3 DNA reads TGTGCCAGCAGCTCCTTTGGCCCTGGACAGGGCAATCAGCCCCAGCATTTT. Its protein is CASSSFGPGQGNQPQHF.